The clone carrying this T cell receptor beta chain was detected only a few times. This specimen belongs to a study of blood T cell repertoires in COVID-19. As for the study in general: Acute-phase and convalescent COVID-19 samples originated in the United States, Italy and Spain. T cells, B-cell-depleted T cells, or PBMCs supplied cDNA or gDNA.

Per the original methods: Reference gene primer amplification gave nucleated cell count estimates. Profiled with immunoSEQ multiplex PCR; TCRdb holds only in-frame clones, not every one. The DNA gave D and trimming, while V, J and clone size come from that table. The data contain 200,000 to 300,000 clones, approximately 80% of them singletons. Unmatched junction bases numbered 13, after V lost 2 bases and J lost 1 base. The CDR3 sequence is 18 residues long. CDR1 and CDR2 (germline): MNHNS, SASEGT. The TCR comes from a man aged 40-55 years with acute or convalescent COVID-19. Sequencing was carried out using peripheral blood. J is TRBJ2-5 and V is TRBV6-1; 7 bases fit TRBD1. For the CDR3, the DNA is TGTGCCAGCAGTGAATCTGTACGAGGGACAGCCGCCCAAGAGACCCAGTACTTC. Its protein product is CASSESVRGTAAQETQYF.